This T cell receptor (beta chain) was sequenced during a study of T cell responses to AZD1222 COVID-19 vaccine. Study-wide background: Second-dose timings of about 4 or about 12 weeks were pooled. Study results and caveats: Repertoire sampling occurred only after the peak T cell response. Reports say nearly half of spike-specific TCRs go after unmutated variant regions. Only six or seven AZD1222 recipients tested seropositive at baseline.

The germline V gene encodes CDR1 SNHLY and CDR2 FYNNEI. Trimming cost V 6 bases and J 8 bases, with 19 bases left between them. The CDR3 spans 14 residues. Measured with immunoSEQ multiplex PCR; TCRdb has only the in-frame clones, and not every one. The data show 110,000 to 150,000 clones, with 70% to 90% seen just once and over 7% held by the top ten. On this clone itself: Its antigen is unidentified.

The clonotype was recovered from an adult in good health. The sequencing used peripheral blood, collected on day 0 of AZD1222 vaccination. The rearrangement uses TRBV2 and TRBJ1-2; no firm D call. For the CDR3, the DNA is TGTGCCAGCAGGCGGACGGACTACCTATTAGGCTACACCTTC. Its translation: CASRRTDYLLGYTF.